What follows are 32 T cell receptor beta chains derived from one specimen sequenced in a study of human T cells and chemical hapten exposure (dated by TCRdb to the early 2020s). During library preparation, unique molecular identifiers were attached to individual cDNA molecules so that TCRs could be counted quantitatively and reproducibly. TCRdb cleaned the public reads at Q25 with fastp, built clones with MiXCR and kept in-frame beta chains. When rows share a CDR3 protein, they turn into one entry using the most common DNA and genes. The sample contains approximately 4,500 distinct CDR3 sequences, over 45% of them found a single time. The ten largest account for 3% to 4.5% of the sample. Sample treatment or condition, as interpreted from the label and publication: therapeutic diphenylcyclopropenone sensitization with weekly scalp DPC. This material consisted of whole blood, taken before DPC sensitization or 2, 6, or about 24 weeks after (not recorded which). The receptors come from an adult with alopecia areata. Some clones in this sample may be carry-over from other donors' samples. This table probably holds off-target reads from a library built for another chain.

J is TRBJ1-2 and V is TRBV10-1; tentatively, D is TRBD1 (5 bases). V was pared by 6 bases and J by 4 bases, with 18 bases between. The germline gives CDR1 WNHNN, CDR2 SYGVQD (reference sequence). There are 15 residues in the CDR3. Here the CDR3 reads CASRGPRPASYGYTF. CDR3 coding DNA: TGCGCCAGCAGGGGACCGCGGCCGGCGAGCTATGGCTACACCTTC.

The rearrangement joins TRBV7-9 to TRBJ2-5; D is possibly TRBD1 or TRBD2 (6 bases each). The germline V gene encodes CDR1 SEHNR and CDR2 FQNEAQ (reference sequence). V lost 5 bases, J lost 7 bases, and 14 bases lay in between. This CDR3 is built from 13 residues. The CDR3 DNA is TGTGCCAGCAGCCCATCCAGGGGAGGGACCCAGTACTTC. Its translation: CASSPSRGGTQYF.

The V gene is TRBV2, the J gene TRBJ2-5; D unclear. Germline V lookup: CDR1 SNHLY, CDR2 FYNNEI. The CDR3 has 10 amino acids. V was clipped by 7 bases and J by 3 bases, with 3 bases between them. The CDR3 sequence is CASTKETQYF. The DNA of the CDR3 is TGTGCCAGCACCAAAGAGACCCAGTACTTC.

CDR3 sequence (DNA): TGTGCCAGCACGGAACTGGCCAACTCCTACAATGAGCAGTTCTTC. Translating it yields CASTELANSYNEQFF. The V call is TRBV6-6, the J call TRBJ2-1; D not resolved. V lost 7 bases, J lost 0 bases, and 13 bases lay in between. The CDR3 sequence is 15 residues long. Germline V gene lookup returns CDR1 MNHNY and CDR2 SVGAGI (reference sequence).

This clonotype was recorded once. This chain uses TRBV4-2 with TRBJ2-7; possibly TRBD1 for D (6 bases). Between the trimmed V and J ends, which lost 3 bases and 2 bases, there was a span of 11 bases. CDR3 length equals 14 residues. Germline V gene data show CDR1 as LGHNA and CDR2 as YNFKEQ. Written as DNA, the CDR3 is TGTGCCAGCAGCCATCAGGACAGTCCCTACGAGCAGTACTTC. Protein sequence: CASSHQDSPYEQYF.

Here the CDR3 reads CSAGGQGSEEQYF. As DNA, the CDR3 is TGCAGTGCTGGCGGACAGGGGAGCGAGGAGCAGTACTTC. The V call is TRBV20-1, the J call TRBJ2-7, with TRBD1 matching over 9 bases. V shed 5 bases and J 7 bases; nucleotides not matched to a gene: 9. The CDR3 extends over 13 amino acids. Germline V CDR1 and CDR2: DFQATT, SNEGSKA (reference sequence).

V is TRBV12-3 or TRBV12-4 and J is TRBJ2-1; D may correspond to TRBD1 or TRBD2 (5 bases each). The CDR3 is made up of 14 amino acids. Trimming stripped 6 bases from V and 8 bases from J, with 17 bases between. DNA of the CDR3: TGTGCCAGCAGCCCCGGGGCTAGCATCGATGAGCAGTTCTTC. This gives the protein CASSPGASIDEQFF.

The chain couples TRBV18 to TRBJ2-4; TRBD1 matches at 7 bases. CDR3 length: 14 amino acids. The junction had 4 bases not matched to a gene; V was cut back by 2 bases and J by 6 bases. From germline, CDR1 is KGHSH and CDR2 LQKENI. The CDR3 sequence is CASSPDRAGNIQYF. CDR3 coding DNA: TGTGCCAGCTCACCAGACAGGGCTGGAAACATTCAGTACTTC.

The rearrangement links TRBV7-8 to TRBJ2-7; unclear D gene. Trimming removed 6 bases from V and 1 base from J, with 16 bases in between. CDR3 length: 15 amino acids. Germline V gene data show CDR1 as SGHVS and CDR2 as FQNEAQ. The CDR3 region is CASSFGRRRSYEQYF. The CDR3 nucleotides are TGTGCCAGCAGTTTTGGACGGAGAAGATCCTACGAGCAGTACTTC. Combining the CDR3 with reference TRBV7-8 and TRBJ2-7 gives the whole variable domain GAGVSQSPRYKVAKRGQDVALRCDPISGHVSLFWYQQALGQGPEFLTYFQNEAQLDKSGLPSDRFFAERPEGSVSTLKIQRTQQEDSAVYLCASSFGRRRSYEQYFGPGTRLTVT.

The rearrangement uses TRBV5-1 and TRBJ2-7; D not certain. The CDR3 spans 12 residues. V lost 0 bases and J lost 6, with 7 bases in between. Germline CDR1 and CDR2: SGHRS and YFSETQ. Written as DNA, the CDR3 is TGCGCCAGCAGCTTGGTAGGCGGCGAGCAGTACTTC. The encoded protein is CASSLVGGEQYF.

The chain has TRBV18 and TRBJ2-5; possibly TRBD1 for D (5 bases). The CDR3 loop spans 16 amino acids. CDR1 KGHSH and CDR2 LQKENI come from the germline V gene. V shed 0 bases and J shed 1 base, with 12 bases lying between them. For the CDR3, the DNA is TGTGCCAGCTCACCACCTGGGGCAGGTGGCCAAGAGACCCAGTACTTC. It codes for CASSPPGAGGQETQYF.

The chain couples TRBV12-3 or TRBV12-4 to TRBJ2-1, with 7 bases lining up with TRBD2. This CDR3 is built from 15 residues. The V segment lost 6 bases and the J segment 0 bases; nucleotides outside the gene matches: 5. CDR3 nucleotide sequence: TGTGCCAGCAGCCCTCGGACTAGCTCCTACAATGAGCAGTTCTTC. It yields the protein CASSPRTSSYNEQFF.

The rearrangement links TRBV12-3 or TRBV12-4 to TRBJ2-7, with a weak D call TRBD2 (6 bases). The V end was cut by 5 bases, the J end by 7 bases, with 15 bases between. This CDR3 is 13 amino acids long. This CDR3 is CASSQRALGEQYF. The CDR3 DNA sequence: TGTGCCAGCAGTCAGCGGGCTCTAGGGGAGCAGTACTTC.

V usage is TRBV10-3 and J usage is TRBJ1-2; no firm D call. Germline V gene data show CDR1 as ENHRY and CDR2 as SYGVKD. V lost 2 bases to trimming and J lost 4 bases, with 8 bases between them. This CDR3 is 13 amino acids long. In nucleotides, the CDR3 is TGTGCCATCAGTGAGCACGACACCTATGGCTACACCTTC. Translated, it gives CAISEHDTYGYTF.

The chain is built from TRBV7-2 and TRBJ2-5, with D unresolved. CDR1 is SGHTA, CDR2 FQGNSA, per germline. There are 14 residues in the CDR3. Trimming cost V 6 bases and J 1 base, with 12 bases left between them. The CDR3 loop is CASSRTPVQETQYF. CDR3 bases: TGTGCCAGCAGTCGAACACCCGTCCAAGAGACCCAGTACTTC.

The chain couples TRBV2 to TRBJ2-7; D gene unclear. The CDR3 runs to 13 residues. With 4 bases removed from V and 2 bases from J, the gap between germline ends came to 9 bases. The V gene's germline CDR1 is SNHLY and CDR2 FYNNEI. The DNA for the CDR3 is TGTGCCAGCAGTGTTACGGAGACCTACGAGCAGTACTTC. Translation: CASSVTETYEQYF.

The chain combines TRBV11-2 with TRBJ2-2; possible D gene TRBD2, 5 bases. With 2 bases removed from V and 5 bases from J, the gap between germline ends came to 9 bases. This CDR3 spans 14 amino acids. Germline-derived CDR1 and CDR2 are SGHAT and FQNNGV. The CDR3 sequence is CASSLQTGTGELFF. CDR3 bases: TGTGCCAGCAGCTTACAGACGGGAACCGGGGAGCTGTTTTTT.

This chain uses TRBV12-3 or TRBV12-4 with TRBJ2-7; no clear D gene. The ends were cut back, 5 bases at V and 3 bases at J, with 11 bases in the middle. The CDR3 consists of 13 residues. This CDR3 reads CASSIRYSYEQYF. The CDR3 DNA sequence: TGTGCCAGCAGTATCCGTTACAGCTACGAGCAGTACTTC.

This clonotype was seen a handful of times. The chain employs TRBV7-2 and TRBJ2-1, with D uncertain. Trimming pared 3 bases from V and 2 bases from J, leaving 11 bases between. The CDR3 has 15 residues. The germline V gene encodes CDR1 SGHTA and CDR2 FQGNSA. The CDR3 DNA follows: TGTGCCAGCAGCTTGCGGATAGCTCCCTACAATGAGCAGTTCTTC. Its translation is CASSLRIAPYNEQFF.

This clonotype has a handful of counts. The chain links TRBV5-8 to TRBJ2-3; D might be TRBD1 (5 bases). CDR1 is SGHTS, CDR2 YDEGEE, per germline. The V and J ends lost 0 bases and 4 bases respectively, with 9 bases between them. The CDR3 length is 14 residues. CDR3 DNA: TGTGCCAGCAGCTTGGGCAAAGGGGCAGATACGCAGTATTTT. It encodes CASSLGKGADTQYF.

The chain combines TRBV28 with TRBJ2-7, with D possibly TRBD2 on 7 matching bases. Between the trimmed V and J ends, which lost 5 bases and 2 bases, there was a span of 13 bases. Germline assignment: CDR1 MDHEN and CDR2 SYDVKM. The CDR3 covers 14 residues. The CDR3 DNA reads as TGTGCCAGCAGTCCCAACGGGGGGCCCTACGAGCAGTACTTC. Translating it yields CASSPNGGPYEQYF.

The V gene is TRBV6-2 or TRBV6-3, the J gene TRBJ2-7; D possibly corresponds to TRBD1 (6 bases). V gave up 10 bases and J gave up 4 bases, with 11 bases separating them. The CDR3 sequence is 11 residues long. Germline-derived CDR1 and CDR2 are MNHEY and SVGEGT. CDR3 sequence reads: CATGQTYEQYF. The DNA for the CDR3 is TGTGCCACTGGACAGACTTACGAGCAGTACTTC.

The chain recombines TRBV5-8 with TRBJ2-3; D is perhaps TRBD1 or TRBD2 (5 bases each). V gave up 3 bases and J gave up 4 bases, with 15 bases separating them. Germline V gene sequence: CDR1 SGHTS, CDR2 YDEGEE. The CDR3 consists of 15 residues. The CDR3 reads CASSSWDGRPDTQYF. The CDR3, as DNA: TGTGCCAGCAGCTCGTGGGACGGCCGGCCAGATACGCAGTATTTT. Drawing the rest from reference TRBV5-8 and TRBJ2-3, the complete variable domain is EAGVTQSPTHLIKTRGQQATLRCSPISGHTSVYWYQQALGLGLQFLLWYDEGEERNRGNFPPRFSGRQFPNYSSELNVNALELEDSALYLCASSSWDGRPDTQYFGPGTRLTVL.

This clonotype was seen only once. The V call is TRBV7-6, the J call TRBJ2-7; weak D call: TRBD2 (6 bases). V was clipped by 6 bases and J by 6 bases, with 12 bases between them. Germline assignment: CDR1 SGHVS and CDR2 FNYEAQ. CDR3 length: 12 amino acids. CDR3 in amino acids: CASRPSGGEQYF. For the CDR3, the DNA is TGTGCCAGCAGACCTTCCGGGGGCGAGCAGTACTTC.

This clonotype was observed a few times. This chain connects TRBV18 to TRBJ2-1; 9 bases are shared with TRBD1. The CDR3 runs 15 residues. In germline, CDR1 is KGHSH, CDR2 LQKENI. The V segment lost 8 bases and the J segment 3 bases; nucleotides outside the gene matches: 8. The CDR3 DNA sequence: TGTGCCAGCCGGCCGGGACAGGGAATCTACAATGAGCAGTTCTTC. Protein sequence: CASRPGQGIYNEQFF. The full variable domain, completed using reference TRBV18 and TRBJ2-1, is NAGVMQNPRHLVRRRGQEARLRCSPMKGHSHVYWYRQLPEEGLKFMVYLQKENIIDESGMPKERFSAEFPKEGPSILRIQQVVRGDSAAYFCASRPGQGIYNEQFFGPGTRLTVL.

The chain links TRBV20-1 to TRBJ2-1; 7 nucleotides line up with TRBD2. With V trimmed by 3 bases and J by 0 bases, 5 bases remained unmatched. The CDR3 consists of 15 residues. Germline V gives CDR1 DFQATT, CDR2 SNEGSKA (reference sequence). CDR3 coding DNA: TGCAGTGCTAGGAGCGGGGTTATCTCCTACAATGAGCAGTTCTTC. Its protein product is CSARSGVISYNEQFF.

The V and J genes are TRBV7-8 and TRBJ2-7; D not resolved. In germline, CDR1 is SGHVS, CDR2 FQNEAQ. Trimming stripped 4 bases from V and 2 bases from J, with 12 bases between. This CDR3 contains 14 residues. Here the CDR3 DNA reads TGTGCCAGCAGCTCCTGGATGTACGCCTACGAGCAGTACTTC. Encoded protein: CASSSWMYAYEQYF.

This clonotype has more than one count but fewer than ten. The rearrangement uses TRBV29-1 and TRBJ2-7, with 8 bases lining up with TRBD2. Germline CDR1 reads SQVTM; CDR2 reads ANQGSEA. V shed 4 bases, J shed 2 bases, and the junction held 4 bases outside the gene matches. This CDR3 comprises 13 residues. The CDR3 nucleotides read TGCAGCGTTGGACTAGCGTTAACCTACGAGCAGTACTTC. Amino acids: CSVGLALTYEQYF.

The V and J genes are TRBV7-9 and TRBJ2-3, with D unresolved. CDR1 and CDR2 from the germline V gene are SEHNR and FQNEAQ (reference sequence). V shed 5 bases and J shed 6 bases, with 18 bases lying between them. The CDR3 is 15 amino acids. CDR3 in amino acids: CASSTEASVTDTQYF. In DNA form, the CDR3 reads TGTGCCAGCAGCACAGAAGCTTCGGTAACGGATACGCAGTATTTT.

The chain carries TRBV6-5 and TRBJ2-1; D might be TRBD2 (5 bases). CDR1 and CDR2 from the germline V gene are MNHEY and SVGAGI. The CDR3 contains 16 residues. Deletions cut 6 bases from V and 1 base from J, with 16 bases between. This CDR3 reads CASSRTSRVSYNEQFF. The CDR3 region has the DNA TGTGCCAGCAGCCGCACTAGTCGCGTATCCTACAATGAGCAGTTCTTC.

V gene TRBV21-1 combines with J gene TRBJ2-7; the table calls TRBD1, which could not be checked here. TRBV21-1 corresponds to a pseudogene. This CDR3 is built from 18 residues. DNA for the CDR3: TGTGCCAGCAGCACCCTGGACAGTGACAGGGGGCAAGACCACGAGCAGTACTTC. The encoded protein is CASSTLDSDRGQDHEQYF.

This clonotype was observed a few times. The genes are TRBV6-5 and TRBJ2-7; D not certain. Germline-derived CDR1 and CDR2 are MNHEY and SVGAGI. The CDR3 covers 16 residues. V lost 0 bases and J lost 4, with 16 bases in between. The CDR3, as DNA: TGTGCCAGCAGTTACTCAGGGATCCAAGTGGGGTACGAGCAGTACTTC. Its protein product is CASSYSGIQVGYEQYF.